The next 3 T cell receptor beta chains were all read from a single sample in a study of blood T cell repertoires in COVID-19. Clones were read by immunoSEQ multiplex PCR, and TCRdb kept only the in-frame ones, dropping some. The table includes some 190,000 clones, roughly 80% detected once. Sequencing input: PBMCs or T cells enriched from blood (not recorded which). The origin of the receptors is a man aged 55-75 years who had been exposed to COVID-19.

V usage is TRBV5-1 and J usage is TRBJ1-4; tentatively, D is TRBD1 (6 bases). Germline loops: CDR1 SGHRS, CDR2 YFSETQ. The CDR3 is 15 amino acids. Trimming removed 2 bases at V and 3 bases at J, with 11 bases between. CDR3 DNA sequence: TGCGCCAGCAGCTTTGGAAGACAGGCTAATGAAAAACTGTTTTTT. Translated, it gives CASSFGRQANEKLFF. Full variable domain (missing parts from reference TRBV5-1 and TRBJ1-4): KAGVTQTPRYLIKTRGQQVTLSCSPISGHRSVSWYQQTPGQGLQFLFEYFSETQRNKGNFPGRFSGRQFSNSRSEMNVSTLELGDSALYLCASSFGRQANEKLFFGSGTQLSVL.

CDR3 sequence: CASAPGHALTYEQYF. As DNA, the CDR3 is TGTGCCAGTGCTCCTGGACACGCGCTAACCTACGAGCAGTACTTC. The chain combines TRBV19 with TRBJ2-7, with D possibly TRBD1 on 5 matching bases. V was trimmed by 8 bases and J by 2 bases, leaving 19 bases between them. CDR3 length: 15 residues. Germline V lookup: CDR1 LNHDA, CDR2 SQIVND (reference sequence).

The chain has TRBV7-2 and TRBJ2-1; 10 bases align to TRBD2. The CDR3 contains 15 residues. V lost 1 base to trimming and J lost 8 bases; unmatched junction nucleotides: 5. CDR1 SGHTA and CDR2 FQGNSA come from the germline V gene. In DNA form, the CDR3 reads TGTGCCAGCAGCTTAGAAACTAGCGGGAATTATGAGCAGTTCTTC. Amino acids: CASSLETSGNYEQFF.